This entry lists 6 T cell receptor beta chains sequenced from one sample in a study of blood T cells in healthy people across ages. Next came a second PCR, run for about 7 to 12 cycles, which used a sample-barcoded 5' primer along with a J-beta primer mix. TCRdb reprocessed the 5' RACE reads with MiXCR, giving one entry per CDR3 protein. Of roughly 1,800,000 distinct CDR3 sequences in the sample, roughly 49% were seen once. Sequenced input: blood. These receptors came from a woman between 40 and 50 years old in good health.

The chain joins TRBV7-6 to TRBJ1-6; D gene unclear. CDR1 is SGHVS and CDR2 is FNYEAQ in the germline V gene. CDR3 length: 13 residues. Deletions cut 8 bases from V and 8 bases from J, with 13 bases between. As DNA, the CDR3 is TGTGCCAGCGGACGCGGGATGGATTCACCCCTCCACTTT. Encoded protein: CASGRGMDSPLHF.

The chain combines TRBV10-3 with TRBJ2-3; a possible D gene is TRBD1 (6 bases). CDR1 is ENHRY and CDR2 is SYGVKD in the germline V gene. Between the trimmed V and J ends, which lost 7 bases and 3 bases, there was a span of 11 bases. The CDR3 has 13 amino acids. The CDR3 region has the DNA TGTGCCATCACCTACAGGGAAACAGATACGCAGTATTTT. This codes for CAITYRETDTQYF.

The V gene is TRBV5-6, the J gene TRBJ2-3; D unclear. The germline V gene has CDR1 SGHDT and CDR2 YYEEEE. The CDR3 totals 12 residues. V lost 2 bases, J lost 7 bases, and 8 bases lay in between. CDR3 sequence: CASSFLSNTQYF. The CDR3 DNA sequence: TGTGCCAGCAGCTTCCTCTCAAATACGCAGTATTTT.

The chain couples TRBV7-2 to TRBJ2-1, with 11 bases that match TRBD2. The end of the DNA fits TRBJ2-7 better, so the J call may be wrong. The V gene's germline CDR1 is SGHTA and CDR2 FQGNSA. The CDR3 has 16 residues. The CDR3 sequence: CASSFGSGGAYGEQYF. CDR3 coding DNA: TGTGCCAGCAGCTTTGGTAGCGGGGGGGCTTACGGTGAGCAGTACTTC.

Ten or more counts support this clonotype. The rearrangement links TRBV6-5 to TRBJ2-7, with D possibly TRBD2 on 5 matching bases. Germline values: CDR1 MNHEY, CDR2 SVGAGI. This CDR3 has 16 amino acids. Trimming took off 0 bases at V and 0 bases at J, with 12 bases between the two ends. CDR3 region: CASSYSRTGDSYEQYF. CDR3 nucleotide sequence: TGTGCCAGCAGTTACTCGAGAACCGGGGACTCCTACGAGCAGTACTTC.

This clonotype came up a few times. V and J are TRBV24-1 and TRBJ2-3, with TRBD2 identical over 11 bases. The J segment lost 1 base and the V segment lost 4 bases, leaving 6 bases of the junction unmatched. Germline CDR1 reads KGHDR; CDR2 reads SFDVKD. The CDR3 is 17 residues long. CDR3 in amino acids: CATSEPQGLAGTDTQYF. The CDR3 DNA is TGTGCCACCAGTGAGCCCCAGGGACTAGCGGGCACAGATACGCAGTATTTT.